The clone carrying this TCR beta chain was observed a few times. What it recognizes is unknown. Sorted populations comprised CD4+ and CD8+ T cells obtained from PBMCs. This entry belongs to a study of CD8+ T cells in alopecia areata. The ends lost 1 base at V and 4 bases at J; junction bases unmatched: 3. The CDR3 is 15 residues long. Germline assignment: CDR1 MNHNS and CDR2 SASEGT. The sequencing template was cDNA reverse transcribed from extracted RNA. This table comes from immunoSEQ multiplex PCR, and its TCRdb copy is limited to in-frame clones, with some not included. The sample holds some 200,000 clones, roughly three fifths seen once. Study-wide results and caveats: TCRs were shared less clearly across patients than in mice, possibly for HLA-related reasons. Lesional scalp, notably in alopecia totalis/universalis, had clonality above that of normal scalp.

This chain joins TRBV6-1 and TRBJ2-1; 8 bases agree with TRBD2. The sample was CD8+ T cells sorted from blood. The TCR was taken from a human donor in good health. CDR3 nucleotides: TGTGCCAGCAGTGAAGGACTAGCGTTGTACAATGAGCAGTTCTTC. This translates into CASSEGLALYNEQFF.